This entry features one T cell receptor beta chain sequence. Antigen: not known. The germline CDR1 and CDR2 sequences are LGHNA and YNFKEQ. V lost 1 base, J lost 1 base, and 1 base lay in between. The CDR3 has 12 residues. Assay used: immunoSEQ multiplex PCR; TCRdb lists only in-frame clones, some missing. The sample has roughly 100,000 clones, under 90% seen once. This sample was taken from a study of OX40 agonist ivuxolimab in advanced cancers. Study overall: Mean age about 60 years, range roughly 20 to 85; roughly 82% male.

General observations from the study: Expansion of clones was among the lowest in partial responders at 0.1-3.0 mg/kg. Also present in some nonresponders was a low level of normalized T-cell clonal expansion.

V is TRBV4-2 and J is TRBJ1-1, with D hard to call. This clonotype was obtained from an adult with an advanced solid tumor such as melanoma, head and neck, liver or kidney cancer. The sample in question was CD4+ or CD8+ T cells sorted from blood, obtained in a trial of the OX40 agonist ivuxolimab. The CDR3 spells CASSQGNTEAFF. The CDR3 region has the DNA TGTGCCAGCAGCCAAGGGAACACTGAAGCTTTCTTT.